The 5 T cell receptor beta chains below all came from one sample that was sequenced in a study of blood T cell repertoires in COVID-19. Libraries were prepared by immunoSEQ multiplex PCR; TCRdb keeps only in-frame clonotypes and omits some of them. This sample has some 28,000 clones, with about 85% found just once. The sequencing sample was made of peripheral blood. The receptor source for this set is a human donor in a cohort sampled during active COVID-19.

The V call is TRBV5-1, the J call TRBJ2-4; TRBD1 matches at 8 bases. CDR1 and CDR2 (germline): SGHRS, YFSETQ. V was pared by 5 bases and J by 6 bases, with 10 bases of the junction left unmatched. The CDR3 spans 15 residues. CDR3 loop: CASSPLGQGGNIQYF. Here the CDR3 DNA reads TGCGCCAGCAGTCCCCTCGGACAGGGAGGAAACATTCAGTACTTC. Supplemented by reference TRBV5-1 and TRBJ2-4, the full variable domain reads KAGVTQTPRYLIKTRGQQVTLSCSPISGHRSVSWYQQTPGQGLQFLFEYFSETQRNKGNFPGRFSGRQFSNSRSEMNVSTLELGDSALYLCASSPLGQGGNIQYFGAGTRLSVL.

The count of this clone is one. The rearrangement links TRBV4-2 to TRBJ2-3; no firm D call. The V end lost 1 base, the J end lost 5 bases, and 4 bases lay between the germline ends. The CDR3 runs 12 residues. Germline assignment: CDR1 LGHNA and CDR2 YNFKEQ. DNA of the CDR3: TGTGCCAGCAGCCAAGTCCGAGATACGCAGTATTTT. This gives the protein CASSQVRDTQYF.

This chain connects TRBV6-5 to TRBJ1-5; the D is unclear. The CDR3 runs 13 residues. Per germline, CDR1 MNHEY and CDR2 SVGAGI. Deletions cut 5 bases from V and 3 bases from J, with 8 bases between. CDR3 region: CASSNSPNQPQHF. For the CDR3, the DNA is TGTGCCAGCAGTAACAGCCCCAATCAGCCCCAGCATTTT.

This sequence joins TRBV9 and TRBJ1-2; TRBD1 aligns across 8 bases. Germline V gives CDR1 SGDLS, CDR2 YYNGEE. This CDR3 spans 15 amino acids. V was pared by 4 bases and J by 8 bases, with 13 bases of the junction left unmatched. CDR3 loop: CASSIDRGSLDGYTF. In DNA form, the CDR3 reads TGTGCCAGCAGCATCGACAGGGGTTCATTAGACGGCTACACCTTC.

The chain recombines TRBV5-1 with TRBJ2-7; the D gene is possibly TRBD1 (5 bases). CDR1 is SGHRS, CDR2 YFSETQ, per germline. The CDR3 is made up of 15 amino acids. The ends were cut back, 2 bases at V and 8 bases at J, with 20 bases in the middle. The CDR3 nucleotides are TGCGCCAGCAGCTTACAATCGCAGGGATTTCAGAAGCAGTACTTC. Its protein product is CASSLQSQGFQKQYF.